The text below deals with one T cell receptor (beta chain). The data are from a study of cytomegalovirus exposure and HLA in healthy donors. The PCR ran on 60 Vbeta and 13 Jbeta primers. Sequencing was performed with immunoSEQ multiplex PCR; in TCRdb, only in-frame clones are kept and a portion is missing. The table records 200,000 to 250,000 clones, almost 80% of them present only once. Germline V gene data show CDR1 as MDHEN and CDR2 as SYDVKM. This CDR3 is 19 amino acids long. Trimming shortened V by 1 base and J by 3 bases, and 25 bases separated the two germline ends. J is TRBJ2-7 and V is TRBV28; possibly TRBD2 for D (6 bases). This TCR was sampled from a male donor in good health and CMV-seronegative. Sample: PBMCs. CDR3 nucleotide sequence: TGTGCCAGCAGTTTATATGAGGGAGGACCCTCCCCATCCGACTACGAGCAGTACTTC. Protein product: CASSLYEGGPSPSDYEQYF.